The 14 T cell receptor beta chains given below trace back to one sample, sequenced in a study of regulatory and conventional T cells in RAG deficiency. The sorted conventional CD4+ T cells were CD25-low and CD127-high, with genomic DNA sequenced. Produced via immunoSEQ multiplex PCR; TCRdb's table is partial and in-frame only. The repertoire has around 29,000 clones, roughly 96% of them found once; the top ten carry under 0.45%. The sample was also reused in another study, on regulatory T cells. That source notes: The primer mix had 52 TRBV and 13 TRBJ primers.

Sequencing used CD25- CD4+ T cells sorted from blood. The receptors derive from a human donor in good health.

J is TRBJ2-1 and V is TRBV6-1; possibly TRBD2 for D (7 bases). The CDR3 sequence is 18 residues long. CDR1 and CDR2 (germline): MNHNS, SASEGT. The V and J ends lost 3 bases and 4 bases respectively, with 22 bases between them. The CDR3 is CASSEGAATAGPYNEQFF. CDR3 bases: TGTGCCAGCAGTGAGGGGGCTGCTACAGCGGGGCCTTACAATGAGCAGTTCTTC.

The chain couples TRBV7-2 to TRBJ1-5; D is undetermined. Trimming shortened V by 2 bases and J by 1 base, and 9 bases separated the two germline ends. Germline loops: CDR1 SGHTA, CDR2 FQGNSA. CDR3 length equals 15 residues. The CDR3 sequence: CASSLSAWSNQPQHF. Here the CDR3 DNA reads TGTGCCAGCAGCTTATCCGCGTGGAGCAATCAGCCCCAGCATTTT. Full variable domain (rest looked up from reference TRBV7-2 and TRBJ1-5): GAGVSQSPSNKVTEKGKDVELRCDPISGHTALYWYRQSLGQGLEFLIYFQGNSAPDKSGLPSDRFSAERTGGSVSTLTIQRTQQEDSAVYLCASSLSAWSNQPQHFGDGTRLSIL.

J is TRBJ1-4 and V is TRBV19; no clear D gene. In germline, CDR1 is LNHDA, CDR2 SQIVND (reference sequence). Between the trimmed V and J ends, which lost 5 bases and 5 bases, there was a span of 18 bases. The CDR3 sequence is 16 residues long. The CDR3 here is CASSPPTLAPNEKLFF. CDR3 DNA sequence: TGTGCCAGTAGTCCACCCACCCTGGCCCCGAATGAAAAACTGTTTTTT.

The chain combines TRBV5-4 with TRBJ1-6, with D unclear. The CDR3 sequence is 15 residues long. V gave up 3 bases and J gave up 0 bases, with 7 bases separating them. Looked up from germline, CDR1 is SGHNT and CDR2 is YYREEE (reference sequence). For the CDR3, the DNA is TGTGCCAGCAGCTCCATGAGCTCCTATAATTCACCCCTCCACTTT. Amino acids: CASSSMSSYNSPLHF.

The rearrangement joins TRBV29-1 to TRBJ2-1; 10 nucleotides line up with TRBD2. Germline assignment: CDR1 SQVTM and CDR2 ANQGSEA. The junction had 10 bases not matched to a gene; V was cut back by 5 bases and J by 3 bases. The CDR3 contains 16 residues. The CDR3, as DNA: TGCAGCGTTACTACTAACCTAGCGGGAGTCTACAATGAGCAGTTCTTC. Translation: CSVTTNLAGVYNEQFF.

Only one count was recorded for this clone. The CDR3 region has the DNA TGTGCCAGCAGTGAGCAGGGGAAGGGCAATCAGCCCCAGCATTTT. Amino acid sequence: CASSEQGKGNQPQHF. The genes are TRBV2 and TRBJ1-5; maybe TRBD1 (6 bases). In germline, CDR1 is SNHLY, CDR2 FYNNEI. The CDR3 has 15 amino acids. The ends were cut back, 3 bases at V and 2 bases at J, with 11 bases in the middle.

The chain couples TRBV27 to TRBJ1-1; TRBD1 agrees at 7 bases. This CDR3 is 15 amino acids long. Germline values: CDR1 MNHEY, CDR2 SMNVEV (reference sequence). The V segment lost 2 bases and the J segment 0 bases; nucleotides outside the gene matches: 3. CDR3 sequence: CASSLDRVMNTEAFF. The CDR3, as DNA: TGTGCCAGCAGTTTAGACAGGGTAATGAACACTGAAGCTTTCTTT.

The chain uses TRBV6-5 and TRBJ1-1; 8 bases align to TRBD1. Germline V gene sequence: CDR1 MNHEY, CDR2 SVGAGI. The CDR3 loop spans 14 amino acids. The junction had 7 bases not matched to a gene; V was cut back by 6 bases and J by 4 bases. The CDR3 reads CASRAGGAGTEAFF. CDR3 sequence (DNA): TGTGCCAGCAGGGCAGGGGGCGCGGGCACTGAAGCTTTCTTT.

This clone showed up just a few times. The chain recombines TRBV5-4 with TRBJ1-1; D is undetermined. Germline V CDR1 and CDR2: SGHNT, YYREEE (reference sequence). This CDR3 has 14 amino acids. With 5 bases removed from V and 3 bases from J, the gap between germline ends came to 14 bases. The CDR3 spells CASSRGRGDTEAFF. CDR3 DNA sequence: TGTGCCAGCAGTCGTGGACGCGGGGACACTGAAGCTTTCTTT.

V usage is TRBV18 and J usage is TRBJ2-5; 7 bases line up with TRBD2. Germline V gene sequence: CDR1 KGHSH, CDR2 LQKENI. V lost 3 bases to trimming and J lost 5 bases; unmatched junction nucleotides: 6. The CDR3 loop spans 14 amino acids. In DNA form, the CDR3 reads TGTGCCAGCTCACCGACTAGCACTCGGGAGACCCAGTACTTC. This translates into CASSPTSTRETQYF.

This chain links TRBV5-4 with TRBJ2-1; TRBD2 aligns across 9 bases. After removal of 4 bases from V and 1 base from J, the junction contained 15 bases not matched to a gene. The germline V gene has CDR1 SGHNT and CDR2 YYREEE (reference sequence). There are 19 residues in the CDR3. The DNA of the CDR3 is TGTGCCAGCAGCACGCGCGGGGGGGGACGGGATAGTTCCTACAATGAGCAGTTCTTC. Residues: CASSTRGGGRDSSYNEQFF.

V gene TRBV5-1 combines with J gene TRBJ2-7; D gene uncertain. Germline V CDR1 and CDR2: SGHRS, YFSETQ. V was shortened by 7 bases and J by 4 bases, with 15 bases between the two germline ends. The CDR3 runs to 13 residues. The CDR3 DNA reads as TGCGCCAGCCGATTTACAGCAGAGTACGAGCAGTACTTC. Translation gives CASRFTAEYEQYF.

This clone is a singleton in its sample. The V gene is TRBV5-1, the J gene TRBJ2-3; TRBD2 matches at 7 bases. This CDR3 has 12 amino acids. The J segment lost 11 bases and the V segment lost 0 bases, leaving 3 bases of the junction unmatched. The germline CDR1 and CDR2 sequences are SGHRS and YFSETQ. In nucleotides, the CDR3 is TGCGCCAGCAGCTTGGCGCGGGAGCTGCAGTATTTT. Its protein product is CASSLARELQYF. The full variable domain, with the rest looked up from reference TRBV5-1 and TRBJ2-3, is KAGVTQTPRYLIKTRGQQVTLSCSPISGHRSVSWYQQTPGQGLQFLFEYFSETQRNKGNFPGRFSGRQFSNSRSEMNVSTLELGDSALYLCASSLARELQYFGPGTRLTVL.

J is TRBJ2-1 and V is TRBV2, with D unresolved. CDR1 and CDR2 (germline): SNHLY, FYNNEI. The CDR3 runs to 14 residues. Trimming took off 4 bases at V and 7 bases at J, with 14 bases between the two ends. This CDR3 reads CASSVLAYGNEQFF. The CDR3 nucleotides read TGTGCCAGCAGTGTTCTTGCTTACGGGAATGAGCAGTTCTTC.